The present TCR beta chain was sequenced within a study of CD8+ T cells in alopecia areata. For the study at large: Administration of oral tofacitinib to treated patients was at 5 to 10 mg twice daily. General study findings and limits: Sequenced scalp T cells also include alphabeta T cells resident in normal skin. Mice gave a clearer picture of TCR sharing than patients did, possibly for HLA-related reasons. Clonality was higher in lesional than normal scalp, especially in alopecia totalis/universalis.

J was trimmed by 4 bases and V by 6 bases; bases with no gene match: 8. Germline CDR1 is MNHEY and CDR2 is SVGAGI. The CDR3 has 15 amino acids. On this clone itself: Antigen specificity is unknown.

Peripheral blood and lesional scalp punch biopsies were taken from alopecia areata patients. cDNA prepared by RNA extraction and subsequent reverse transcription served as the template for sequencing. Libraries were prepared by immunoSEQ multiplex PCR; TCRdb keeps only in-frame clonotypes and omits some of them. The sample has 14,000 or so clones; 58% are singletons. V is TRBV6-5 and J is TRBJ2-1; 8 bases are a match to TRBD2. Source: skin, taken at week 0. This sequence was found in a human donor with alopecia areata. The CDR3 nucleotides are TGTGCCAGCAGCCAGGTAACTAGCGGATACAATGAGCAGTTCTTC. Encoded protein: CASSQVTSGYNEQFF.